Following are 27 T cell receptor beta chains from one sample sequenced in a study of control samples from healthy donors and cancer patients. Clones were sequenced by immunoSEQ multiplex PCR, and TCRdb holds only the in-frame ones, with some missing. Found here are 70,000 to 100,000 clones, 85% to 90% of them singletons; the top ten hold 7.5% to 8%. The sample taken for sequencing was blood. The receptors derive from an older woman in good health.

The chain is built from TRBV4-1 and TRBJ2-2; perhaps TRBD2 as D (5 bases). Germline V gene data show CDR1 as MGHRA and CDR2 as YSYEKL. The germline V and J ends were trimmed by 3 bases and 7 bases, with 15 bases remaining between them. The CDR3 consists of 15 residues. The CDR3 DNA is TGCGCCAGCAGCCATCCCTTTCGGGGTAGCGGGGAGCTGTTTTTT. This codes for CASSHPFRGSGELFF.

This clone appeared once. This chain joins TRBV5-4 and TRBJ2-3, with D tentatively TRBD1 or TRBD2 (6 bases each). CDR3 size: 15 residues. Germline lookup yields CDR1 SGHNT and CDR2 YYREEE (reference sequence). Trimming removed 4 bases from V and 2 bases from J, with 14 bases in between. The CDR3 sequence is CASSLGGQNTDTQYF. In DNA, the CDR3 is TGTGCCAGCAGCCTGGGGGGACAAAACACAGATACGCAGTATTTT.

The rearrangement uses TRBV19 and TRBJ2-1, with 8 bases lining up with TRBD1. The CDR3 has 15 amino acids. From germline, CDR1 is LNHDA and CDR2 SQIVND (reference sequence). With 4 bases clipped from V and 0 bases from J, the junction kept 2 bases outside the gene matches. The CDR3 sequence: CASSRDRSSYNEQFF. The CDR3 DNA sequence: TGTGCCAGTAGTAGGGACAGGAGCTCCTACAATGAGCAGTTCTTC.

The chain carries TRBV5-1 and TRBJ1-2; possible D gene TRBD1, 5 bases. The CDR3 has 17 amino acids. Germline V gene lookup returns CDR1 SGHRS and CDR2 YFSETQ. The V end lost 1 base, the J end lost 7 bases, and 23 bases lay between the germline ends. The CDR3 sequence: CASSLWKDGDDFAGYTF. CDR3 nucleotide sequence: TGCGCCAGCAGCTTGTGGAAAGATGGGGACGACTTTGCTGGCTACACCTTC.

The genes are TRBV11-2 and TRBJ1-1; D is undetermined. V was pared by 1 base and J by 1 base, with 10 bases between. The CDR3 loop spans 15 amino acids. Germline-derived CDR1 and CDR2 are SGHAT and FQNNGV. CDR3: CASSLGWRENTEAFF. CDR3 nucleotide sequence: TGTGCCAGCAGCTTAGGTTGGAGGGAGAACACTGAAGCTTTCTTT.

The chain uses TRBV11-2 and TRBJ2-7; either TRBD1 or TRBD2 may fit D (5 bases each). Germline V gene sequence: CDR1 SGHAT, CDR2 FQNNGV. The CDR3 is 16 residues long. Deletions cut 1 base from V and 0 bases from J, with 13 bases between. CDR3 sequence: CASSLAGTQSSYEQYF. The CDR3, as DNA: TGTGCCAGCAGCTTAGCCGGGACCCAGAGCTCCTACGAGCAGTACTTC.

CDR3 DNA sequence: TGCGCCAGCAGCTTCCTGGCAGGGGGCTTGGAGACCCAGTACTTC. Protein sequence: CASSFLAGGLETQYF. The J gene is TRBJ2-5, the V gene TRBV5-1; 8 positions match TRBD1. Germline V gives CDR1 SGHRS, CDR2 YFSETQ. Losses at the gene ends were 2 bases for V and 5 bases for J; bases not matched to a gene: 8. The length of the CDR3 is 15 residues.

The CDR3 region has the DNA TGCGCCAGCTCCCACCCCTTGATAGGGCTCGTCGGGGAGCTGTTTTTT. Translating gives CASSHPLIGLVGELFF. The chain uses TRBV23-1 and TRBJ2-2; D is undetermined. TRBV23-1 is classed as an ORF, of uncertain function. V lost 8 bases and J lost 7, with 23 bases in between. The CDR3 is made up of 16 amino acids.

J is TRBJ2-1 and V is TRBV2; possibly TRBD1 or TRBD2 for D (5 bases each). This CDR3 is built from 12 residues. V was pared by 6 bases and J by 4 bases, with 7 bases between. CDR1 and CDR2 from the germline V gene are SNHLY and FYNNEI. Here the CDR3 reads CASRGVYNEQFF. CDR3 nucleotide sequence: TGTGCCAGCAGGGGGGTTTACAATGAGCAGTTCTTC.

The gene calls are TRBV6-1 and TRBJ1-2, with 9 bases matching TRBD1. CDR1 is MNHNS and CDR2 is SASEGT in the germline V gene. The V gene end was trimmed by 0 bases and the J gene end by 7 bases; junction bases not matched to a gene: 6. The CDR3 runs 15 residues. The CDR3 region is CASSEAGGQGGGYTF. The CDR3 bases are TGTGCCAGCAGTGAAGCAGGGGGACAGGGCGGTGGCTACACCTTC.

The J gene is TRBJ1-2, the V gene TRBV15, with 10 bases identical to TRBD1. The CDR3 covers 14 residues. Germline CDR1 is LNHNV and CDR2 is YYDKDF (reference sequence). V was pared by 5 bases and J by 2 bases, with 2 bases of the junction left unmatched. CDR3 nucleotide sequence: TGTGCCACCAGCGTGGACAGGGGGAACTATGGCTACACCTTC. Its translation is CATSVDRGNYGYTF.

The chain couples TRBV5-5 to TRBJ1-1, with 8 bases aligning to TRBD1. With V trimmed by 2 bases and J by 2 bases, 5 bases remained unmatched. CDR1 is SGHKS and CDR2 is YYEKEE in the germline V gene (reference sequence). The CDR3 runs 15 residues. CDR3 DNA: TGTGCCAGCAGCTTAGCCGGGACAGGTAACACTGAAGCTTTCTTT. Residues: CASSLAGTGNTEAFF. The full variable domain, completed using reference TRBV5-5 and TRBJ1-1, is DAGVTQSPTHLIKTRGQQVTLRCSPISGHKSVSWYQQVLGQGPQFIFQYYEKEERGRGNFPDRFSARQFPNYSSELNVNALLLGDSALYLCASSLAGTGNTEAFFGQGTRLTVV.

V and J are TRBV7-2 and TRBJ2-7, with 10 bases lining up with TRBD1. V was clipped by 5 bases and J by 6 bases; unmatched bases: 7. Germline CDR1 SGHTA, CDR2 FQGNSA. CDR3 length equals 14 residues. CDR3 sequence reads: CASSLTGGQIEQYF. CDR3 nucleotides: TGTGCCAGCAGCCTGACAGGGGGCCAGATCGAGCAGTACTTC.

This clone occurred a few times. The V call is TRBV27, the J call TRBJ1-3, with TRBD1 matching 11 bases. CDR1 is MNHEY and CDR2 is SMNVEV in the germline V gene (reference sequence). The CDR3 is 17 residues long. V was clipped by 7 bases and J by 4 bases; unmatched bases: 12. The CDR3 sequence is CASTSARDRGSGNTIYF. CDR3 DNA: TGTGCCAGCACCTCTGCCAGGGACAGGGGGTCCGGAAACACCATATATTTT.

This clone was picked up a small number of times. The chain recombines TRBV28 with TRBJ2-5, with 12 nucleotides matching TRBD2. The length of the CDR3 is 17 residues. J was trimmed by 5 bases and V by 5 bases; bases with no gene match: 12. The germline V gene has CDR1 MDHEN and CDR2 SYDVKM. The CDR3 nucleotides read TGTGCCAGCAGTATACCAGGACTAGCGGGAATAGGTGAGACCCAGTACTTC. Protein: CASSIPGLAGIGETQYF. Full variable domain (remainder filled in from reference TRBV28 and TRBJ2-5): DVKVTQSSRYLVKRTGEKVFLECVQDMDHENMFWYRQDPGLGLRLIYFSYDVKMKEKGDIPEGYSVSREKKERFSLILESASTNQTSMYLCASSIPGLAGIGETQYFGPGTRLLVL.

This CDR3 is CASSSRGGFKYNEQFF. The CDR3 bases are TGTGCCAGCAGCTCCAGAGGGGGGTTTAAGTACAATGAGCAGTTCTTC. V and J are TRBV3-1 (or the pseudogene TRBV3-2) and TRBJ2-1; either TRBD1 or TRBD2 may fit D (6 bases each). The germline V gene encodes CDR1 LGHDT and CDR2 YNNKEL (reference sequence). The CDR3 loop spans 16 amino acids. The V end was cut by 5 bases, the J end by 4 bases, with 18 bases between.

The chain couples TRBV6-2 or TRBV6-3 to TRBJ2-2; 10 bases match TRBD2. Germline V CDR1 and CDR2: MNHEY, SVGEGT. The CDR3 runs 19 residues. V lost 0 bases, J lost 5 bases, and 12 bases stayed unmatched. Here the CDR3 reads CASSYSSGLAGVRTGELFF. In nucleotides, the CDR3 is TGTGCCAGCAGTTACTCCAGCGGGCTAGCGGGAGTTCGGACCGGGGAGCTGTTTTTT.

The chain combines TRBV7-8 with TRBJ1-1; maybe TRBD1 (5 bases). V was trimmed by 5 bases and J by 3 bases, leaving 13 bases between them. Per germline, CDR1 SGHVS and CDR2 FQNEAQ. The CDR3 spans 14 residues. The CDR3 is CASSTQGGDTEAFF. CDR3 in DNA: TGTGCCAGCAGCACTCAGGGAGGGGACACTGAAGCTTTCTTT. The variable domain in full, completed from reference TRBV7-8 and TRBJ1-1, reads GAGVSQSPRYKVAKRGQDVALRCDPISGHVSLFWYQQALGQGPEFLTYFQNEAQLDKSGLPSDRFFAERPEGSVSTLKIQRTQQEDSAVYLCASSTQGGDTEAFFGQGTRLTVV.

The rearrangement links TRBV19 to TRBJ1-1; D is possibly TRBD1 (6 bases). The CDR3 extends over 13 amino acids. Germline lookup yields CDR1 LNHDA and CDR2 SQIVND (reference sequence). Trimming shortened V by 6 bases and J by 2 bases, and 10 bases separated the two germline ends. CDR3 in DNA: TGTGCCAGTAGACGGACAGAAAACACTGAAGCTTTCTTT. Translating gives CASRRTENTEAFF. The complete variable domain, with remaining parts taken from reference TRBV19 and TRBJ1-1, reads DGGITQSPKYLFRKEGQNVTLSCEQNLNHDAMYWYRQDPGQGLRLIYYSQIVNDFQKGDIAEGYSVSREKKESFPLTVTSAQKNPTAFYLCASRRTENTEAFFGQGTRLTVV.

The chain links TRBV7-9 to TRBJ1-1, with D hard to call. This CDR3 has 14 amino acids. V dropped 4 bases and J dropped 1 base, with 10 bases sitting between them. Per germline, CDR1 SEHNR and CDR2 FQNEAQ (reference sequence). This chain's CDR3 is CASSSNPRNTEAFF. For the CDR3, the DNA is TGTGCCAGCAGCTCGAACCCCAGGAACACTGAAGCTTTCTTT.

A remark on this clone: The sample contains more than one DNA sequence encoding this CDR3. The genes are TRBV20-1 and TRBJ2-5, with D hard to call. The CDR3 runs to 11 residues. CDR1 is DFQATT, CDR2 SNEGSKA, per germline (reference sequence). The V gene lost 4 bases and the J gene lost 7 bases, with 10 bases spanning the gap. CDR3 residues: CSATFPRTQYF. For the CDR3, the DNA is TGCAGTGCTACCTTCCCCCGGACCCAGTACTTC.

In this sample, this clone turned up once. The V and J genes are TRBV30 and TRBJ2-1, with D uncertain. There are 12 residues in the CDR3. The V end was cut by 0 bases, the J end by 10 bases, with 10 bases between. CDR1 is GTSNPN and CDR2 is SVGIG in the germline V gene (reference sequence). The CDR3, as DNA: TGTGCCTGGAGTGTATCCCGAAGGGAGCAGTTCTTC. Protein product: CAWSVSRREQFF.

This clone has more than one count but fewer than ten. This chain links TRBV13 with TRBJ2-3; 9 nucleotides agree with TRBD1. This CDR3 contains 14 residues. Germline V gives CDR1 PRHDT, CDR2 FYEKMQ (reference sequence). V gave up 6 bases and J gave up 1 base; unmatched junction bases: 2. The CDR3 spells CASRNRGRTDTQYF. CDR3 DNA: TGTGCCAGCAGGAACAGGGGGCGCACAGATACGCAGTATTTT.

CDR3 region: CASSLGRGLGGQYF. DNA of the CDR3: TGTGCCAGCAGCTTAGGCAGGGGACTTGGGGGCCAGTACTTC. The chain joins TRBV13 to TRBJ2-5, with D tentatively TRBD1 or TRBD2 (6 bases each). V dropped 0 bases and J dropped 10 bases, with 15 bases sitting between them. Germline-derived CDR1 and CDR2 are PRHDT and FYEKMQ (reference sequence). The CDR3 covers 14 residues.

The chain links TRBV10-3 to TRBJ1-2, with D perhaps matching TRBD1 (5 bases). Trimming removed 10 bases at V and 0 bases at J, with 21 bases between. CDR1 and CDR2 (germline): ENHRY, SYGVKD. The CDR3 extends over 16 amino acids. Written as DNA, the CDR3 is TGTGCCACGAAAAAAATCGACAGAGGGGCTAACTATGGCTACACCTTC. The encoded protein is CATKKIDRGANYGYTF.

The chain recombines TRBV6-5 with TRBJ1-2; 9 bases line up with TRBD1. Germline loops: CDR1 MNHEY, CDR2 SVGAGI. This CDR3 spans 12 amino acids. V shed 9 bases and J 5 bases; nucleotides not matched to a gene: 4. The CDR3 region has the DNA TGTGCCAGTGGACAGGGGTGGTATGGCTACACCTTC. Its translation: CASGQGWYGYTF.

The V and J genes are TRBV7-9 and TRBJ1-5; D gene unclear. The CDR3 spans 13 residues. Trimming cost V 5 bases and J 15 bases, with 20 bases left between them. Germline V gene data show CDR1 as SEHNR and CDR2 as FQNEAQ (reference sequence). The DNA for the CDR3 is TGTGCCAGCAGCCCTGTTTGGACGGCTTTAGGGCATTTT. Its translation: CASSPVWTALGHF.